This TCR beta chain stems from a study of metastatic and nonmetastatic thyroid tumors. Trimming took off 0 bases at V and 8 bases at J, with 7 bases between the two ends. Germline V lookup: CDR1 MRHNA, CDR2 SNTAGT. The CDR3 sequence is 12 residues long. TCRdb re-called the PCR reads with MiXCR. The table shows around 41,000 clones, with roughly 27% occurring only once. All patients were treatment-naive before thyroid surgery. Ten or more counts support this clone. The TCR originated in a male donor with papillary thyroid cancer or a benign thyroid nodule (not recorded which). Some clones in this sample may be carry-over from other donors' samples. Material for sequencing was blood. The genes are TRBV6-4 and TRBJ2-5; D ambiguous. The CDR3, as DNA: TGTGCCAGCAGTGACTCGAAGGGAACCCAGTACTTC. Residues: CASSDSKGTQYF.